This T cell receptor (beta chain) was observed in a study of Graves' ophthalmopathy and Graves' hyperthyroidism. Trimming cost V 7 bases and J 16 bases, with 12 bases left between them. The CDR3 is made up of 9 amino acids. Per germline, CDR1 SGHRS and CDR2 YFSETQ. Using RNA transcripts, the TCR beta CDR3 regions were amplified. Second-round multiplex PCR came after first-round RT-PCR with HTBI primers. TCRdb re-derived calls from the multiplex PCR reads in MiXCR, one entry per CDR3 protein. The top ten hold over 8% of the sample, which has fewer than 600,000 distinct CDR3 sequences, approximately 15% seen once. Patients were excluded if they had other autoimmune diseases or uncontrolled infections, and likewise if pregnancy or lactation applied. The PBMCs were taken from about 9.7 ml of fresh peripheral blood.

Source material: blood. This chain joins TRBV5-1 and TRBJ1-5; D gene uncertain. This clonotype was obtained from a woman under 40 with Graves' ophthalmopathy. The CDR3 sequence: CASRAGGHF. As DNA, the CDR3 is TGCGCCAGCCGGGCTGGAGGTCATTTT.